This TCR beta chain is from a study of monozygotic twins with inflammatory bowel disease. General observations from the study: Healthy co-twins, by inverse Simpson, had higher TCRbeta diversity than their siblings with IBD. Clonotype overlap with others was lower in IBD patients than in healthy twins, a difference that was greatest with disease activity.

With regard to this clonotype: Its target is not known.

Looked up from germline, CDR1 is ENHRY and CDR2 is SYGVKD. CDR3 length: 12 residues. From its re-call of the 5' RACE reads, TCRdb lists each CDR3 protein once, without DNA. This table lists 400,000 to 500,000 distinct CDR3 sequences. This chain links TRBV10-3 with TRBJ1-1; TCRdb's D gene call, TRBD1, goes unchecked for lack of DNA. The sample taken for sequencing was blood. This TCR was sampled from a human donor with ulcerative colitis or Crohn's disease, or a healthy co-twin of an affected twin (not recorded which). CDR3 sequence: CAISRTGAEAFF.